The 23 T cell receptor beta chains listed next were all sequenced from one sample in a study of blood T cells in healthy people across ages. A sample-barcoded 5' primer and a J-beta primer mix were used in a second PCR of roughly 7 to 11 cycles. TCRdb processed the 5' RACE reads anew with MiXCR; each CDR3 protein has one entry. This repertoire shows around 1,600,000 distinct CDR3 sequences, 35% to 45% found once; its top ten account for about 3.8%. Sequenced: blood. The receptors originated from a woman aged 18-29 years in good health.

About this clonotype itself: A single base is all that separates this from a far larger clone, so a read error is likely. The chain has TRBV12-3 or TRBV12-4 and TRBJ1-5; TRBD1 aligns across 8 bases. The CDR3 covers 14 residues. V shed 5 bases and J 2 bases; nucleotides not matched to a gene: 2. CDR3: CASSMTGGNQPQHF. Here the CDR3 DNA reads TGTGCCAGCAGTATGACAGGGGGCAATCAGCCCCAGCATTTT.

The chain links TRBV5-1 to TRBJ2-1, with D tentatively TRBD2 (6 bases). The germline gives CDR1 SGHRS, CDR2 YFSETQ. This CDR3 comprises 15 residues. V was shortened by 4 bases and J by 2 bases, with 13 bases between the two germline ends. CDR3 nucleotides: TGCGCCAGCAGCCCGAGGGACTTACCCTACAATGAGCAGTTCTTC. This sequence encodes CASSPRDLPYNEQFF.

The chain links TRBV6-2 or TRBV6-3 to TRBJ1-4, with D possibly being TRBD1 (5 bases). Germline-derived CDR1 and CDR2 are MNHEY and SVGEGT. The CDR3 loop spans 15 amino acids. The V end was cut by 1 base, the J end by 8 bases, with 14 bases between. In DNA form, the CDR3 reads TGTGCCAGCAGTTACTGCACGGGGACGTCCGAAAAACTGTTTTTT. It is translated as CASSYCTGTSEKLFF.

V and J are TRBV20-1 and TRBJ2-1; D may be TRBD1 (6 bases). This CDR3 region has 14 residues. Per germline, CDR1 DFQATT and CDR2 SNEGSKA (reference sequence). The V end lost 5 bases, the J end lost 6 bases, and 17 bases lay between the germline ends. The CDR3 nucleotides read TGCAGTGCTGACAGGTCGCTTAACCGCAATGAGCAGTTCTTC. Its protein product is CSADRSLNRNEQFF.

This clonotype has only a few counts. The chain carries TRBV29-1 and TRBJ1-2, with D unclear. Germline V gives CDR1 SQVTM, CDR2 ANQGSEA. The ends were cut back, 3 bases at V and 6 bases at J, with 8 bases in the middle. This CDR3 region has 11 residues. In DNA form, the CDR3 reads TGCAGCGTTGACAATGGTAATGGCTACACCTTC. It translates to CSVDNGNGYTF.

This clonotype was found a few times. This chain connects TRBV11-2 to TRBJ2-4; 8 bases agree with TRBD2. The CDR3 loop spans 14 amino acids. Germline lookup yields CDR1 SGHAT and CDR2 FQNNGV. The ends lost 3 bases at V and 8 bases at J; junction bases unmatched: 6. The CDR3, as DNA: TGTGCCAGCAGCTTCGCGGGGGGCGCGGACATTCAGTACTTC. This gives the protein CASSFAGGADIQYF.

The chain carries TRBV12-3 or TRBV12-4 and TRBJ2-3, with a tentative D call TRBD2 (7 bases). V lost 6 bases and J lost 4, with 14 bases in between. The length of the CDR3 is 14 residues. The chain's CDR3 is CASRFGGGADTQYF. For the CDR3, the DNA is TGTGCCAGCAGGTTTGGGGGGGGCGCAGATACGCAGTATTTT.

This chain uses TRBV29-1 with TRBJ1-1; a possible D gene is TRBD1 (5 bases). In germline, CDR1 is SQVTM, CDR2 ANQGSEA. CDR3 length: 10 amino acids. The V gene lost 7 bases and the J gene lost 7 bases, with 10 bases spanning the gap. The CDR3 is CSAFTGEAFF. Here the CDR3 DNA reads TGCAGCGCCTTCACAGGTGAAGCTTTCTTT.

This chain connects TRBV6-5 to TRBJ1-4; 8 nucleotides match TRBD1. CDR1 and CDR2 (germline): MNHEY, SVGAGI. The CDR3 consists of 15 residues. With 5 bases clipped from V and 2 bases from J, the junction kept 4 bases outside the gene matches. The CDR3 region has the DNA TGTGCCAGCAGTCAGGGGGCATCCACTAATGAAAAACTGTTTTTT. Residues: CASSQGASTNEKLFF.

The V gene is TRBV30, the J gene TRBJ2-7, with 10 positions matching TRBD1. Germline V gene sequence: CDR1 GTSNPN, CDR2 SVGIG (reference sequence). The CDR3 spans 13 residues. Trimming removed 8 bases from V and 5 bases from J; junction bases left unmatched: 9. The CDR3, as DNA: TGTGCCAGGAATCGGGACAGGGGCGACGAGCAGTACTTC. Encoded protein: CARNRDRGDEQYF.

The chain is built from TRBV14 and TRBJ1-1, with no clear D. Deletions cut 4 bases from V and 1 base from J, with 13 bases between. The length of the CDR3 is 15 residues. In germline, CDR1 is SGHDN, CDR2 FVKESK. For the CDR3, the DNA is TGTGCCAGCAGCCGATCCTCCCAGTGGAACACTGAAGCTTTCTTT. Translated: CASSRSSQWNTEAFF.

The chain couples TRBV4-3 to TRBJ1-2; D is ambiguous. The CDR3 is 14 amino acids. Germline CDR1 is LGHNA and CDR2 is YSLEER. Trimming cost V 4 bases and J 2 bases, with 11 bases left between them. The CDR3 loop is CASSPVPGNYGYTF. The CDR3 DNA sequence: TGCGCCAGCAGCCCAGTTCCCGGGAACTATGGCTACACCTTC.

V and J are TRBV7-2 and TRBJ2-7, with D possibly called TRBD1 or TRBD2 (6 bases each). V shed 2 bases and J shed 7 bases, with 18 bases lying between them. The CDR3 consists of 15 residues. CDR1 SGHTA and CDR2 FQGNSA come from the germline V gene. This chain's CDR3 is CASSLWRDNYLEQYF. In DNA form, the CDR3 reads TGTGCCAGCAGCTTATGGCGGGACAACTACTTGGAGCAGTACTTC.

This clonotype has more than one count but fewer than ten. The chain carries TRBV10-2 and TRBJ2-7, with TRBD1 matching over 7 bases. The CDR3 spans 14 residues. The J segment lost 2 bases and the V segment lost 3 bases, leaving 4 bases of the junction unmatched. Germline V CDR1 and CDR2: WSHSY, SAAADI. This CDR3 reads CASSDGDSAYEQYF. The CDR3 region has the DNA TGCGCCAGCAGTGATGGGGACAGTGCCTACGAGCAGTACTTC.

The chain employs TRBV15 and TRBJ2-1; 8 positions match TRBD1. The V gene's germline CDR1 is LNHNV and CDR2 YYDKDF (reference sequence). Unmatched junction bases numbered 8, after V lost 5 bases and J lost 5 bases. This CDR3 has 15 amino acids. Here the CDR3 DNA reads TGTGCCACCAGCTCATGGACAGGGATGAACAATGAGCAGTTCTTC. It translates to CATSSWTGMNNEQFF.

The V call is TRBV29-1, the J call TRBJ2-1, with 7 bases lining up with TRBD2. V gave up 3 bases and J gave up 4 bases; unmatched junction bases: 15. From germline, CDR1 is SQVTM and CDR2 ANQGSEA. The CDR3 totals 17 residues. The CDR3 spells CSVELWGGRGRYNEQFF. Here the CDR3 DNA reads TGCAGCGTTGAGCTATGGGGGGGTCGGGGGAGGTACAATGAGCAGTTCTTC.

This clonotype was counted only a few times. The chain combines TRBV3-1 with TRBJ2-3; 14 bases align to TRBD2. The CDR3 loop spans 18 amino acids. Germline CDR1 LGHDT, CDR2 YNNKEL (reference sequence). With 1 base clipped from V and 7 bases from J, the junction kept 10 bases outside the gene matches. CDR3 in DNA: TGTGCCAGCAGCCAAGGGACTAGCGGGGGGCCATCTCCTCATACGCAGTATTTT. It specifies CASSQGTSGGPSPHTQYF.

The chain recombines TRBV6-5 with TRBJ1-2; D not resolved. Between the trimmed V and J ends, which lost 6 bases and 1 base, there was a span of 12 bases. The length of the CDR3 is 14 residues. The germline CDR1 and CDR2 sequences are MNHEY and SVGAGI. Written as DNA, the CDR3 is TGTGCCAGCAGAAAGGACGGCTTTAACTATGGCTACACCTTC. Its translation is CASRKDGFNYGYTF.

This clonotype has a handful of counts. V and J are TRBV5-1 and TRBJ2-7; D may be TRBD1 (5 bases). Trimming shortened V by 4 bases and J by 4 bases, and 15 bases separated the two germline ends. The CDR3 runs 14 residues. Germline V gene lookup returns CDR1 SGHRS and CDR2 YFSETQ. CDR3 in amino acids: CASSLQVGKYEQYF. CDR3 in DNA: TGCGCCAGCAGCCTACAGGTAGGGAAGTACGAGCAGTACTTC. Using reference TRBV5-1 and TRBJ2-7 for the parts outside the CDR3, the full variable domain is KAGVTQTPRYLIKTRGQQVTLSCSPISGHRSVSWYQQTPGQGLQFLFEYFSETQRNKGNFPGRFSGRQFSNSRSEMNVSTLELGDSALYLCASSLQVGKYEQYFGPGTRLTVT.

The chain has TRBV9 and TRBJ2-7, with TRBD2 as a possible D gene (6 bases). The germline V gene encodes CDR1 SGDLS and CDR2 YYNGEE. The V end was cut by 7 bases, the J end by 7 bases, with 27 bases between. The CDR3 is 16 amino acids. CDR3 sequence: CASSLTGGIIYNEQYF. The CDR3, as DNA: TGTGCCAGCTCGCTTACCGGCGGGATTATCTACAATGAGCAGTACTTC.

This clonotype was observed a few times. CDR3 residues: CASSLNIAGGITDTQYF. The CDR3 nucleotides are TGTGCCAGCAGCTTAAATATAGCGGGAGGGATCACAGATACGCAGTATTTT. The chain couples TRBV7-2 to TRBJ2-3, with 11 bases matching TRBD2. The length of the CDR3 is 17 residues. V trimming: 2 bases; J trimming: 2 bases; junction bases outside the gene matches: 6. CDR1 is SGHTA and CDR2 is FQGNSA in the germline V gene.

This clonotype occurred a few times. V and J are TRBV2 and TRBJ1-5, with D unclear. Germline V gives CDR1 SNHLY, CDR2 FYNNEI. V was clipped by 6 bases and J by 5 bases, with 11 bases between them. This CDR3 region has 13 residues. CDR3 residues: CASRTGSYQPQHF. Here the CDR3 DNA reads TGTGCCAGCAGAACGGGGTCTTATCAGCCCCAGCATTTT.

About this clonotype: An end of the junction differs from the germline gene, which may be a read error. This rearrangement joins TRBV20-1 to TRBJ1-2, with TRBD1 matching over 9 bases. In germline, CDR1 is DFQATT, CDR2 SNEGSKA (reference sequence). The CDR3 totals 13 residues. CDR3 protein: CSTRAGTGSGYTF. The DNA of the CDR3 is TGCAGTACTAGAGCCGGGACAGGGTCTGGCTACACCTTC.